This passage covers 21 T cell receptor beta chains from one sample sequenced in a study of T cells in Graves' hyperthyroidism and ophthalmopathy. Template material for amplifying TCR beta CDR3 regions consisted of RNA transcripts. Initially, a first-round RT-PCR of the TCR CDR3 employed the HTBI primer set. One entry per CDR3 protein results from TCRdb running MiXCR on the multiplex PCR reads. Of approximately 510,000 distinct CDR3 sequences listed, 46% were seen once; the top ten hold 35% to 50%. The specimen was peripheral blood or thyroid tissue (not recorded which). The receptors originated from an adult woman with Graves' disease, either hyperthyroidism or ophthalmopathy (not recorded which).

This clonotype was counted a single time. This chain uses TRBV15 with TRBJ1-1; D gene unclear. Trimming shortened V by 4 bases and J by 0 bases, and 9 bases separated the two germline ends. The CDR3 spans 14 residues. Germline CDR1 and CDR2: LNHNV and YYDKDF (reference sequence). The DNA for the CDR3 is TGTGCCACCAGCAAAGAGGGCATGAACACTGAAGCTTTCTTT. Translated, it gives CATSKEGMNTEAFF.

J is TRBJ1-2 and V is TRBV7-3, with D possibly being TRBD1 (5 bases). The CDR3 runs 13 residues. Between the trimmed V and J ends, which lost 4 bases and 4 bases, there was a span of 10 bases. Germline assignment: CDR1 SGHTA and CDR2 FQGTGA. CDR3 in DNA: TGTGCCAGCAGCTCAACGGGACTCTATGGCTACACCTTC. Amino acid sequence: CASSSTGLYGYTF.

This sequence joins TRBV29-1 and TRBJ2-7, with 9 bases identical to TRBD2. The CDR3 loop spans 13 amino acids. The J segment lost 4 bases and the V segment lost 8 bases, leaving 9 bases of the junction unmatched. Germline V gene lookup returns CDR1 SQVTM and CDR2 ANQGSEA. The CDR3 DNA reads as TGCAGCTTGGCAGCGGGAGGTCCTTACGAGCAGTACTTC. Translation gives CSLAAGGPYEQYF.

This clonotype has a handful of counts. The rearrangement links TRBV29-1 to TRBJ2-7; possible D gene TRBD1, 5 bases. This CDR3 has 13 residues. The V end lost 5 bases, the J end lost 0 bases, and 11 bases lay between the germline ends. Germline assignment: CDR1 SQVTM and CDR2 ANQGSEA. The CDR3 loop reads CSVSDSYSYEQYF. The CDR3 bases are TGCAGCGTTTCCGACAGTTACTCCTACGAGCAGTACTTC.

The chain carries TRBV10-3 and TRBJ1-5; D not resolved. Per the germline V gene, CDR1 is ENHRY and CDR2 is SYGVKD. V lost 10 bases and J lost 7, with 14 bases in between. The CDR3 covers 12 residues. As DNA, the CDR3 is TGTGCCAGCCACTCGGGTAGCCAGCCCCAGCATTTT. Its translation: CASHSGSQPQHF.

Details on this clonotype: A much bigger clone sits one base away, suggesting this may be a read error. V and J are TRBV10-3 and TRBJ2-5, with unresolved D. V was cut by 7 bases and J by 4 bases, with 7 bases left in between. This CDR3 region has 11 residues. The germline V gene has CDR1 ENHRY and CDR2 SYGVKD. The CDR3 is CAITFRETQYF. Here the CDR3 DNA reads TGTGCCATCACCTTTCGAGAGACCCAGTACTTC.

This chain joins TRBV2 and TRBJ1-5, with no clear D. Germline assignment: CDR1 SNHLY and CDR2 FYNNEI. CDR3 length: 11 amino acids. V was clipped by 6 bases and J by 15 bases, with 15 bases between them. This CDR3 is CASRDGGDLHF. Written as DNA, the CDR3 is TGTGCCAGCAGGGACGGAGGAGACTTGCATTTT.

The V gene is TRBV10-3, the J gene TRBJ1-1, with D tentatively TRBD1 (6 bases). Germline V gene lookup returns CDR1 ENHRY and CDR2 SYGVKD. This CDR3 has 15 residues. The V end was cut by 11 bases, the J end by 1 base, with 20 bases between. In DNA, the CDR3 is TGTGCCGTCCGGTGGATTACAGGGAAGAACACTGAAGCTTTCTTT. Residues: CAVRWITGKNTEAFF.

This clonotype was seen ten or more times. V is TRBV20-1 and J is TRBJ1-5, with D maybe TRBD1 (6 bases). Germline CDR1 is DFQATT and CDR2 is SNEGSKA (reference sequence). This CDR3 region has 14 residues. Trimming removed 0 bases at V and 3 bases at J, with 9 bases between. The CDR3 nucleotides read TGCAGTGCTAGAGACAGGGGTGCCAATCAGCCCCAGCATTTT. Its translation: CSARDRGANQPQHF.

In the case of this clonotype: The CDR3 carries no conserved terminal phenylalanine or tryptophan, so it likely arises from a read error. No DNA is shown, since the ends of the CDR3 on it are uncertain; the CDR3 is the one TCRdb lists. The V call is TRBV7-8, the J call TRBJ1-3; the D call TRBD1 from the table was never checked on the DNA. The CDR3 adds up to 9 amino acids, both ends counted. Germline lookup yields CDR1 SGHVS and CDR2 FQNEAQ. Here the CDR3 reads CASSLVQGA.

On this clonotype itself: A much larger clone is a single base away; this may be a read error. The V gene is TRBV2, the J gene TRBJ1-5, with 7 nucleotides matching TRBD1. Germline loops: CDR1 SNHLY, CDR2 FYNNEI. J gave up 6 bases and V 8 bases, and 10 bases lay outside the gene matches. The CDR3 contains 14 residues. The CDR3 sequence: CASGRTGGGQPQHF. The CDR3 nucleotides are TGTGCCAGCGGTCGGACAGGTGGAGGTCAGCCCCAGCATTTT.

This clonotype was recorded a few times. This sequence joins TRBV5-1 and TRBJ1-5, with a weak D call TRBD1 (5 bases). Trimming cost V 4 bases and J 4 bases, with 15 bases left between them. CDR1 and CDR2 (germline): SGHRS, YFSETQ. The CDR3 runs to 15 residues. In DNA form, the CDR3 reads TGCGCCAGCAGCACAGAGGGACGGGGAAATCAGCCCCAGCATTTT. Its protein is CASSTEGRGNQPQHF.

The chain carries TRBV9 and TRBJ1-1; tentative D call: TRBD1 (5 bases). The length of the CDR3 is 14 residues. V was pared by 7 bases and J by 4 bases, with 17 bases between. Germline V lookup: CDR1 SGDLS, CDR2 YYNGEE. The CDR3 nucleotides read TGTGCCAGCCACGCAGAGGGGTGGTCCACTGAAGCTTTCTTT. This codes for CASHAEGWSTEAFF.

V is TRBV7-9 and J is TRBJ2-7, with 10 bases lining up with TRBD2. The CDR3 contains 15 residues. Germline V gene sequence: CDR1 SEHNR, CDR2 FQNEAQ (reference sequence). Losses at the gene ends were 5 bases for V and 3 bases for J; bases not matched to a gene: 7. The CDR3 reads CASSPPSGSIYEQYF. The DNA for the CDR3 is TGTGCCAGCAGCCCCCCTAGCGGGAGTATCTACGAGCAGTACTTC. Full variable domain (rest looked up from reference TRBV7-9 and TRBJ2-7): DTGVSQNPRHKITKRGQNVTFRCDPISEHNRLYWYRQTLGQGPEFLTYFQNEAQLEKSRLLSDRFSAERPKGSFSTLEIQRTEQGDSAMYLCASSPPSGSIYEQYFGPGTRLTVT.

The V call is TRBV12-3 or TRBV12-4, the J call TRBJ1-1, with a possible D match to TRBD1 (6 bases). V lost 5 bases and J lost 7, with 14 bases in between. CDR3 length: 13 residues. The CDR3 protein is CASSINREGEAFF. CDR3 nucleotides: TGTGCCAGCAGTATCAACAGGGAGGGTGAAGCTTTCTTT.

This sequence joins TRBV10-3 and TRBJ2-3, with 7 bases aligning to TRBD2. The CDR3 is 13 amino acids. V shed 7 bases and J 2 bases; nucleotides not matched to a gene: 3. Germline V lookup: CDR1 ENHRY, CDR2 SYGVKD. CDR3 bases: TGTGCCATCACCGCGGGAGTCACAGATACGCAGTATTTT. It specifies CAITAGVTDTQYF.

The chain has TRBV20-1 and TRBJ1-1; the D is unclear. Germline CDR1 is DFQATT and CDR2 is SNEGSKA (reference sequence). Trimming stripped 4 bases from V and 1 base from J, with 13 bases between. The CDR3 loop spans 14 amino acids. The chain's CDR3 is CSATHPWGNTEAFF. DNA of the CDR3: TGCAGTGCTACCCACCCGTGGGGGAACACTGAAGCTTTCTTT.

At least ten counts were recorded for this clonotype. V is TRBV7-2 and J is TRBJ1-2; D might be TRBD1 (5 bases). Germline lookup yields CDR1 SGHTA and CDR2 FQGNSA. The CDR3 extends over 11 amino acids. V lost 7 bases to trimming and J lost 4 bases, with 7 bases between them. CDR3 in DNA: TGTGCCAGCAACGGGGGCTATGGCTACACCTTC. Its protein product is CASNGGYGYTF.

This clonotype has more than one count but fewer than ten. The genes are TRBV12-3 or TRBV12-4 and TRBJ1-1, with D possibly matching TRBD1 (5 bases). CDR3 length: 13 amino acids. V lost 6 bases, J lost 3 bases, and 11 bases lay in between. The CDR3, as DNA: TGTGCCAGCAGCCTCCCGGGACACACTGAAGCTTTCTTT. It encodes CASSLPGHTEAFF.

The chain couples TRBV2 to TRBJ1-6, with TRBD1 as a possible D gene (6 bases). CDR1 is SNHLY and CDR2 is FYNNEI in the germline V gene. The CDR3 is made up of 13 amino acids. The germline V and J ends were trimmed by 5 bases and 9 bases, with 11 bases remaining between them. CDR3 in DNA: TGTGCCAGCAGTCAGGACAGACTTTCACCCCTCCACTTT. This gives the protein CASSQDRLSPLHF.

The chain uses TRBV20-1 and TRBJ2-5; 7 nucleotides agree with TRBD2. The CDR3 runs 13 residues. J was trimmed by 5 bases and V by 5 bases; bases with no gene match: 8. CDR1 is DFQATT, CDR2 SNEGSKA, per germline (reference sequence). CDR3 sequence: CSAGVAGVETQYF. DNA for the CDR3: TGCAGTGCTGGAGTTGCGGGGGTGGAGACCCAGTACTTC.